This TCR beta chain originates from a study of blood T cell repertoires in COVID-19. Turning to the study itself: PBMCs, B-cell-depleted T cells, or T cells provided the cDNA or gDNA that made up the material.

The repertoire was sequenced with immunoSEQ multiplex PCR; TCRdb's copy has only in-frame clones and lacks some. The sample holds some 340,000 clones, 70% to 90% seen once. This CDR3 contains 14 residues. Between the trimmed V and J ends, which lost 1 base and 5 bases, there was a span of 9 bases. Germline-derived CDR1 and CDR2 are MNHNS and SASEGT. Membership in each cohort depended on participant-reported clinical history. Recovered participants had two consecutive negative NP/OP PCR tests, healthcare professional clearance, or symptom resolution. Sequenced sample: PBMCs or T cells enriched from blood (not recorded which). The V and J genes are TRBV6-1 and TRBJ1-5, with D hard to call. This clonotype originated in a woman aged 30 to 39 who had recovered from COVID-19. CDR3 coding DNA: TGTGCCAGCAGTGAAGGTCAGCGCTATCAGCCCCAGCATTTT. Its translation: CASSEGQRYQPQHF.